This T cell receptor beta chain was recovered during a study of T cells in women clearing cervical HPV infection. Study summary: With HLA typing for only a few women, HLA confounding remains possible.

TCRdb's table, derived via immunoSEQ multiplex PCR, lists solely in-frame clones and lacks some. The repertoire shows tens of thousands of clones; the top ten hold less than 8.5%. V lost 11 bases to trimming and J lost 6 bases, with 13 bases between them. The CDR3 spans 11 residues. Turning to this clone: The missing CDR3 end, 3 residues past where the read stops, is filled in from the germline J gene.

Sequencing was performed on blood buffy coat. The rearrangement uses TRBV23-1 and TRBJ1-2; D possibly corresponds to TRBD1 (6 bases). TRBV23-1 is classed as an ORF, of uncertain function. The sequence was obtained from a woman between 18 and 75 years old with a cervical HPV16 infection that either progressed to CIN3+ or cleared (not recorded which). This chain's CDR3 is CARNWGHGYTF. CDR3 bases read: TGCGCCCGAAACTGGGGGCATGGC.